This TCR beta chain was sequenced during a study of T cell repertoires in cytomegalovirus infection. TCRdb itself ran the reads through MiXCR, one entry per CDR3 protein. The top ten clones hold just under 70% of a sample with about 60,000 distinct CDR3 sequences, 33% of them seen once. Trimming cost V 1 base and J 2 bases, with 8 bases left between them. Germline V lookup: CDR1 DFQATT, CDR2 SNEGSKA (reference sequence). This CDR3 has 13 amino acids. Notes on this clonotype: Its matching antigen is unknown.

The TCR was taken from a human donor in good health (CMV status not recorded). Some clones in this sample may be carry-over from other donors' samples. V gene TRBV20-1 combines with J gene TRBJ2-5; the D gene is possibly TRBD1 (6 bases). Sequencing input: PBMCs, sequenced either directly or after in vitro stimulation (not recorded which). In nucleotides, the CDR3 is TGCAGTGCTAGAGGGGACACTCAAGAGACCCAGTACTTC. This codes for CSARGDTQETQYF.